These 15 T cell receptor beta chains were all obtained from the same sample, sequenced in a study of T cells in localized non-small cell lung cancer. The assay was immunoSEQ multiplex PCR, and TCRdb's table has in-frame clones only and misses some. The profile shows about 74,000 clones, about 88% of them singletons. This specimen was peripheral blood, taken before any cancer treatment. All receptors derive from a female donor at least 60 years old with stage I lung adenocarcinoma.

This clone showed up just once. The CDR3 protein is CASSFGSGNTEAFF. The CDR3 DNA reads as TGTGCCAGCAGCTTTGGATCGGGGAACACTGAAGCTTTCTTT. This chain uses TRBV5-5 with TRBJ1-1, with D unclear. Germline CDR1 SGHKS, CDR2 YYEKEE (reference sequence). V gave up 2 bases and J gave up 1 base, with 9 bases separating them. The CDR3 is made up of 14 amino acids.

The chain has TRBV18 and TRBJ1-6; 9 nucleotides agree with TRBD1. Trimming cost V 1 base and J 7 bases; bases outside gene matches: 2. Per germline, CDR1 KGHSH and CDR2 LQKENI. The length of the CDR3 is 15 residues. The CDR3 region has the DNA TGTGCCAGCTCACCACTGGGACAGGGCAATTCACCCCTCCACTTT. Translating gives CASSPLGQGNSPLHF. Full variable domain (rest looked up from reference TRBV18 and TRBJ1-6): NAGVMQNPRHLVRRRGQEARLRCSPMKGHSHVYWYRQLPEEGLKFMVYLQKENIIDESGMPKERFSAEFPKEGPSILRIQQVVRGDSAAYFCASSPLGQGNSPLHFGNGTRLTVT.

The chain carries TRBV6-5 and TRBJ2-3; 8 bases are shared with TRBD2. V gave up 4 bases and J gave up 4 bases; unmatched junction bases: 7. The CDR3 sequence is 15 residues long. Germline loops: CDR1 MNHEY, CDR2 SVGAGI. This CDR3 reads CASSSAGGAADTQYF. As DNA, the CDR3 is TGTGCCAGCAGTTCAGCCGGGGGGGCAGCAGATACGCAGTATTTT.

The sample holds one count of this clone. The V call is TRBV19, the J call TRBJ2-7; 9 bases agree with TRBD1. CDR1 is LNHDA, CDR2 SQIVND, per germline (reference sequence). V lost 9 bases to trimming and J lost 2 bases; unmatched junction nucleotides: 11. The CDR3 sequence is 15 residues long. CDR3 in amino acids: CASNRAGQGTYEQYF. CDR3 bases: TGTGCCAGCAACCGAGCGGGACAGGGCACCTACGAGCAGTACTTC.

The J gene is TRBJ2-7, the V gene TRBV28; TRBD2 is a possible D gene (5 bases). The CDR3 totals 14 residues. Germline CDR1 MDHEN, CDR2 SYDVKM. V dropped 3 bases and J dropped 6 bases, with 15 bases sitting between them. CDR3 in amino acids: CASSLQRTVSEQYF. The CDR3, as DNA: TGTGCCAGCAGTTTGCAGCGGACTGTTTCCGAGCAGTACTTC.

This chain uses TRBV5-8 with TRBJ2-7; D unresolved. CDR1 is SGHTS, CDR2 YDEGEE, per germline. The V end lost 1 base, the J end lost 1 base, and 12 bases lay between the germline ends. The CDR3 spans 15 residues. CDR3 DNA sequence: TGTGCCAGCAGCTTGCTTTCCAGGACGTCCTACGAGCAGTACTTC. It encodes CASSLLSRTSYEQYF.

This clone has only a few counts. The V and J genes are TRBV29-1 and TRBJ2-7; D gene ambiguous. The V end lost 5 bases, the J end lost 2 bases, and 13 bases lay between the germline ends. The length of the CDR3 is 13 residues. The germline CDR1 and CDR2 sequences are SQVTM and ANQGSEA. The CDR3 region has the DNA TGCAGCGTTCGCCGTGATGATCCCTACGAGCAGTACTTC. It is translated as CSVRRDDPYEQYF.

The chain joins TRBV5-1 to TRBJ2-3, with unresolved D. The germline V and J ends were trimmed by 1 base and 0 bases, with 12 bases remaining between them. In germline, CDR1 is SGHRS, CDR2 YFSETQ. CDR3 length: 16 residues. CDR3 residues: CASSLPHSRSTDTQYF. CDR3 coding DNA: TGCGCCAGCAGCTTGCCCCACAGCCGTAGCACAGATACGCAGTATTTT.

This clone showed up many times. The chain links TRBV7-2 to TRBJ2-7; 13 nucleotides align to TRBD2. The CDR3 sequence is 16 residues long. V gave up 3 bases and J gave up 5 bases; unmatched junction bases: 7. Germline V CDR1 and CDR2: SGHTA, FQGNSA. The DNA of the CDR3 is TGTGCCAGCAGCTTCCCAGGACTAGCGGGAGAAGACGAGCAGTACTTC. The encoded protein is CASSFPGLAGEDEQYF.

This CDR3 is CASSEGAVYEQYF. DNA for the CDR3: TGTGCCAGCAGTGAGGGGGCGGTCTACGAGCAGTACTTC. The rearrangement links TRBV25-1 to TRBJ2-7; tentative D call: TRBD1 (6 bases). The length of the CDR3 is 13 residues. Germline V gene lookup returns CDR1 MGHDK and CDR2 SYGVNS. V was shortened by 3 bases and J by 3 bases, with 9 bases between the two germline ends.

In this sample, this clone turned up a few times. CDR3 sequence (DNA): TGTGCCAGCAGTTCAGCCACAACTAATGAAAAACTGTTTTTT. It translates to CASSSATTNEKLFF. The chain links TRBV6-5 to TRBJ1-4; no clear D gene. CDR1 is MNHEY, CDR2 SVGAGI, per germline. Trimming cost V 4 bases and J 0 bases, with 6 bases left between them. The CDR3 spans 14 residues.

This chain uses TRBV10-3 with TRBJ1-3; 7 nucleotides match TRBD1. CDR1 ENHRY and CDR2 SYGVKD come from the germline V gene. V gave up 1 base and J gave up 1 base; unmatched junction bases: 1. The CDR3 is 15 residues long. This CDR3 reads CAISELQGSGNTIYF. The DNA for the CDR3 is TGTGCCATCAGTGAGTTACAGGGGTCTGGAAACACCATATATTTT.

The chain employs TRBV11-3 and TRBJ2-7; 9 nucleotides line up with TRBD2. V shed 4 bases, J shed 6 bases, and the junction held 13 bases outside the gene matches. This CDR3 comprises 16 residues. CDR1 is SGHNT, CDR2 YENEEA, per germline. The CDR3 DNA sequence: TGTGCCAGCAGCTATGGTGGGGCGGGGGGGGGAGGCGAGCAGTACTTC. Its protein product is CASSYGGAGGGGEQYF.

V and J are TRBV7-6 and TRBJ2-3; D assignment may be TRBD1 or TRBD2 (5 bases each). This CDR3 region has 16 residues. Trimming left V 6 bases short and J 4 bases short, with 20 bases between. The germline V gene has CDR1 SGHVS and CDR2 FNYEAQ. CDR3: CASRPHLGVSADTQYF. For the CDR3, the DNA is TGTGCCAGCAGACCTCATTTGGGGGTTAGCGCAGATACGCAGTATTTT.

This chain links TRBV7-8 with TRBJ1-6, with D possibly matching TRBD1 (5 bases). CDR1 is SGHVS, CDR2 FQNEAQ, per germline. V was shortened by 4 bases and J by 5 bases, with 12 bases between the two germline ends. This CDR3 region has 15 residues. The CDR3 spells CASSSTGTHNSPLHF. The CDR3 DNA reads TGTGCCAGCAGCTCAACCGGGACCCATAATTCACCCCTCCACTTT.